This record concerns one T cell receptor (beta chain) sequence. The antigen remains unidentified. The sample belongs to a study of cytomegalovirus exposure and HLA in healthy donors. Whole-study context: An earlier analysis found fewer than 140 million unique TCR beta sequences from roughly 170 million T cells. Study-level findings and limits: A likely sequencing artifact accounted for one observed cluster of highly shared sequence variants.

J gave up 2 bases and V 6 bases, and 6 bases lay outside the gene matches. This CDR3 spans 14 amino acids. Germline V lookup: CDR1 SQVTM, CDR2 ANQGSEA. This PCR relied on a set of 60 Vbeta primers and 13 Jbeta primers. TCRdb's copy holds only in-frame clones and misses some; the assay was immunoSEQ multiplex PCR. The table has approximately 100,000 clones, roughly 80% seen once; the top ten hold roughly 4.9%. This chain connects TRBV29-1 to TRBJ1-3; TRBD1 agrees at 8 bases. Sequencing was performed on PBMCs. The receptor was derived from a female donor in good health and CMV-seropositive. The CDR3 nucleotides are TGCAGCGTCCTACTACAGGGGGCTGGAAACACCATATATTTT. Protein sequence: CSVLLQGAGNTIYF.